The clone carrying this T cell receptor (beta chain) was counted only a few times. The data stem from a study of blood T cell repertoires in COVID-19. Trimming removed 6 bases at V and 0 bases at J, with 14 bases between. Germline CDR1 MNHEY, CDR2 SVGAGI. The CDR3 contains 15 residues. Authors' data handling: Amplification of reference gene primers provided the estimated nucleated cell counts. Some clones are missing from TCRdb's copy, which holds only in-frame ones; the method was immunoSEQ multiplex PCR. V and J calls and clone size are those listed in that table; D and trimming were worked out from the DNA. This table holds more than 300,000 clones, roughly nine tenths found once.

The TCR comes from a man between 18 and 35 years old who had recovered from COVID-19. Input material: peripheral blood. The V gene is TRBV6-5, the J gene TRBJ1-1; a weak D match, TRBD1 (6 bases). The CDR3 loop reads CASSPKGVLNTEAFF. The CDR3 DNA follows: TGTGCCAGCAGCCCGAAGGGGGTGCTGAACACTGAAGCTTTCTTT.